Each of the 17 T cell receptor beta chains below was sequenced from the same sample in a study of glioma-infiltrating T cells. Using RNA template, CDR3s of TCR alpha and beta were amplified with iRepertoire arm-PCR. MiXCR was run by TCRdb on the multiplex PCR reads, yielding one entry per CDR3 protein. The top ten clones hold about an eighth of a sample with around 1,100 distinct CDR3 sequences, approximately 29% of them seen once. Sequencing was done on a sample of glioma tissue, nonneoplastic brain tissue, or PBMCs (not recorded which). The receptors were sampled from a human donor with low-grade glioma or glioblastoma, undergoing nonglioma brain surgery, or in good health (not recorded which).

Points on this clonotype: The size of this beta chain means little, since it is a stray read in a library made for alpha chains. In nucleotides, the CDR3 is TGTGCCAGCAGTGAGTTCACAGATACGCAGTATTTT. Encoded protein: CASSEFTDTQYF. The rearrangement joins TRBV7-2 to TRBJ2-3; D not certain. CDR1 is SGHTA, CDR2 FQGNSA, per germline. Trimming removed 6 bases from V and 2 bases from J, with 6 bases in between. This CDR3 comprises 12 residues.

This clonotype was counted a few times. The library was designed around alpha chains, so this beta chain is a stray read whose abundance carries little weight. The gene calls are TRBV7-9 and TRBJ1-1; no clear D. The length of the CDR3 is 13 residues. The germline gives CDR1 SEHNR, CDR2 FQNEAQ (reference sequence). V shed 5 bases and J shed 0 bases, with 7 bases lying between them. The CDR3 nucleotides read TGTGCCAGCAGCAGGATATTGAACACTGAAGCTTTCTTT. This encodes CASSRILNTEAFF.

In its sample, this clonotype was seen a few times. This beta chain lies outside the target of a library built for alpha chains; its clone size means little. The gene calls are TRBV7-2 and TRBJ1-6; D is ambiguous. Trimming shortened V by 5 bases and J by 14 bases, and 13 bases separated the two germline ends. Germline-derived CDR1 and CDR2 are SGHTA and FQGNSA. The CDR3 has 12 amino acids. The CDR3: CASSNRGLSLHF. The CDR3 DNA reads as TGTGCCAGCAGCAATCGGGGTTTATCCCTCCACTTT.

Of note for this clonotype: This beta chain came through as a stray read in a library set up for alpha chains, and its size says little. J is TRBJ2-3 and V is TRBV5-1; the D gene is possibly TRBD2 (5 bases). V was trimmed by 0 bases and J by 4 bases, leaving 15 bases between them. The V gene's germline CDR1 is SGHRS and CDR2 YFSETQ. This CDR3 has 16 amino acids. The CDR3 is CASSLAGVASADTQYF. In DNA, the CDR3 is TGCGCCAGCAGCTTGGCCGGGGTAGCGTCAGCAGATACGCAGTATTTT.

As to this clonotype: A library prepared for alpha chains yielded this beta chain as an off-target read; its size is of little meaning. This rearrangement joins TRBV6-2 or TRBV6-3 to TRBJ2-1, with TRBD1 matching over 7 bases. Per germline, CDR1 MNHEY and CDR2 SVGEGT. V gave up 2 bases and J gave up 7 bases; unmatched junction bases: 8. This CDR3 is built from 15 residues. CDR3 region: CASSYRAGGKNEQFF. As DNA, the CDR3 is TGTGCCAGCAGTTACAGGGCAGGGGGTAAGAATGAGCAGTTCTTC.

For this clonotype: The library was built for alpha chains, so this beta chain is an off-target read and its size means little. The rearrangement joins TRBV7-2 to TRBJ2-7, with D perhaps matching TRBD2 (6 bases). From germline, CDR1 is SGHTA and CDR2 FQGNSA. Trimming took 5 bases from V and 3 from J, leaving 17 bases between them. This CDR3 comprises 15 residues. DNA of the CDR3: TGTGCCAGCAGCCCTCCAGGCAATAGCGGCTACGAGCAGTACTTC. It translates to CASSPPGNSGYEQYF.

On this clonotype itself: This beta chain represents an off-target read in a library built for alpha chains; its size is of limited meaning. The genes are TRBV20-1 and TRBJ2-3; 9 positions agree with TRBD1. The CDR3 loop spans 14 amino acids. Germline V CDR1 and CDR2: DFQATT, SNEGSKA (reference sequence). Trimming took 4 bases from V and 6 from J; bases not matched to a gene: 8. The CDR3 reads CSATGTGRADTQYF. The CDR3 coding sequence is TGCAGTGCTACCGGGACAGGGAGAGCCGATACGCAGTATTTT.

In regard to this clonotype: The size of this beta chain means little, since it is a stray read in a library made for alpha chains. The chain uses TRBV7-2 and TRBJ2-1; D not certain. Deletions cut 4 bases from V and 3 bases from J, with 16 bases between. CDR3 size: 16 residues. Germline CDR1 SGHTA, CDR2 FQGNSA. CDR3 sequence (DNA): TGTGCCAGCAGCTCCCGCGCATCCTCCTACTACAATGAGCAGTTCTTC. Translation gives CASSSRASSYYNEQFF.

As regards this clonotype: With the library built for alpha chains, this beta chain is off target and its frequency is not meaningful. The DNA of the CDR3 is TGTGCCAGCAATCCGTGGTCGAGCGGCTACGAGCAGTACTTC. Translated: CASNPWSSGYEQYF. The chain has TRBV28 and TRBJ2-7, with D tentatively TRBD2 (5 bases). The CDR3 is 14 amino acids. V was clipped by 7 bases and J by 3 bases, with 16 bases between them. Germline V gene lookup returns CDR1 MDHEN and CDR2 SYDVKM.

This clonotype was seen only a few times. The library was designed around alpha chains, so this beta chain is a stray read whose abundance carries little weight. The chain is built from TRBV28 and TRBJ1-6; no firm D call. Trimming shortened V by 7 bases and J by 11 bases, and 15 bases separated the two germline ends. This CDR3 contains 13 residues. The V gene's germline CDR1 is MDHEN and CDR2 SYDVKM. DNA for the CDR3: TGTGCCAGCACCCTACCCCTAGGTACACCCCTCCACTTT. It is translated as CASTLPLGTPLHF.

This clonotype was observed a few times. This beta chain was picked up by a library intended for alpha chains and is off target, so its count carries little meaning. This chain joins TRBV20-1 and TRBJ2-5; 10 nucleotides line up with TRBD2. V dropped 6 bases and J dropped 5; count of bases not matched to a gene: 9. CDR1 DFQATT and CDR2 SNEGSKA come from the germline V gene (reference sequence). This CDR3 is 14 amino acids long. The CDR3 loop reads CSATGLAAWETQYF. CDR3 DNA: TGCAGTGCAACCGGACTAGCGGCTTGGGAGACCCAGTACTTC.

This clonotype was detected a few times. Because this beta chain is a stray read in a library intended to capture alpha chains, its abundance should not be given much weight. V is TRBV6-1 and J is TRBJ2-7; the match to TRBD2 covers 7 bases. Germline lookup yields CDR1 MNHNS and CDR2 SASEGT. The CDR3 totals 17 residues. Germline trimming cut 7 bases from V and 3 bases from J; bases unmatched to any gene: 18. CDR3 in amino acids: CASTVFSSGSTFYEQYF. The CDR3 bases are TGTGCCAGCACCGTCTTTTCTAGCGGTTCCACATTCTACGAGCAGTACTTC.

In regard to this clonotype: Since it is a stray read in a library aimed at alpha chains, this beta chain has a size that is not meaningful. The chain links TRBV27 to TRBJ2-7; 11 bases map to TRBD1. The CDR3 has 15 residues. Germline V gives CDR1 MNHEY, CDR2 SMNVEV (reference sequence). J lost 2 bases, V lost 5 bases, and 5 bases had no gene match. In DNA form, the CDR3 reads TGTGCCAGCAGTCGAAAGGGACAGGGGGCCTACGAGCAGTACTTC. Encoded protein: CASSRKGQGAYEQYF.

Within the sample, this clonotype is large. The size of this beta chain means little, since it is a stray read in a library made for alpha chains. The chain links TRBV27 to TRBJ1-5, with D maybe TRBD1 (6 bases). Germline V CDR1 and CDR2: MNHEY, SMNVEV (reference sequence). Trimming stripped 6 bases from V and 3 bases from J, with 18 bases between. This CDR3 spans 16 amino acids. CDR3 protein: CASRRSGTSFNQPQHF. The DNA of the CDR3 is TGTGCCAGCAGACGCTCCGGGACAAGTTTCAATCAGCCCCAGCATTTT.

With regard to this clonotype: With the library built for alpha chains, this beta chain is off target and its frequency is not meaningful. The chain is built from TRBV6-6 and TRBJ2-1; 7 bases align to TRBD2. After removal of 0 bases from V and 7 bases from J, the junction contained 0 bases not matched to a gene. The CDR3 totals 13 residues. CDR1 is MNHNY and CDR2 is SVGAGI in the germline V gene (reference sequence). CDR3 loop: CASSYSRGNEQFF. CDR3 bases: TGTGCCAGCAGTTACTCGCGGGGGAATGAGCAGTTCTTC.

The sample holds a few counts of this clonotype. This beta chain slipped into a library made for alpha chains as a stray read, so its size is not meaningful. J is TRBJ1-1 and V is TRBV20-1; 8 bases fit TRBD1. J was trimmed by 0 bases and V by 6 bases; bases with no gene match: 6. The CDR3 is 14 residues long. Per germline, CDR1 DFQATT and CDR2 SNEGSKA (reference sequence). The CDR3 loop is CSARDRIMNTEAFF. DNA for the CDR3: TGCAGTGCCCGGGACAGGATTATGAACACTGAAGCTTTCTTT.

This clonotype was counted between two and nine times. This beta chain slipped into a library made for alpha chains as a stray read, so its size is not meaningful. V gene TRBV20-1 combines with J gene TRBJ2-5; the match to TRBD2 covers 10 bases. The CDR3 contains 14 residues. CDR1 is DFQATT and CDR2 is SNEGSKA in the germline V gene (reference sequence). After removal of 2 bases from V and 5 bases from J, the junction contained 5 bases not matched to a gene. The DNA for the CDR3 is TGCAGTGCTAGACTAGCGGGAGTTAGGGAGACCCAGTACTTC. It yields the protein CSARLAGVRETQYF.